Below are 4 T cell receptor beta chains sequenced from a single sample in a study of blood T cell repertoires in COVID-19. Method: immunoSEQ multiplex PCR; TCRdb's copy keeps in-frame clones and lacks some. Found here are 250,000 to 300,000 clones, 86% of them singletons; the top ten hold 10% to 15%. The sequenced sample consisted of peripheral blood. Source of these receptors: a woman in her 30s with COVID-19, enrolled during active disease.

The J gene is TRBJ2-1, the V gene TRBV7-9; 8 bases fit TRBD2. CDR1 is SEHNR, CDR2 FQNEAQ, per germline (reference sequence). With 5 bases clipped from V and 8 bases from J, the junction kept 11 bases outside the gene matches. The CDR3 runs 15 residues. The CDR3 loop is CASSPSRGGRDEQFF. The CDR3 nucleotides read TGTGCCAGCAGCCCCTCGCGCGGGGGGAGAGATGAGCAGTTCTTC.

The V and J genes are TRBV12-5 and TRBJ1-2; D remains ambiguous. CDR3 length: 13 amino acids. V dropped 5 bases and J dropped 4 bases, with 11 bases sitting between them. Germline CDR1 is LGHNT and CDR2 is FRNRAP. The CDR3 DNA is TGTGCTAGTGGTCCGGCGGGGTTCTATGGCTACACCTTC. It translates to CASGPAGFYGYTF.

On this clone: Other DNA sequences of this sample code for an identical CDR3. The CDR3 coding sequence is TGTGCCAGCAGCCTCTCCTACAATGAGCAGTTCTTC. This sequence encodes CASSLSYNEQFF. The gene calls are TRBV28 and TRBJ2-1; D uncertain. V was clipped by 6 bases and J by 0 bases, with 3 bases between them. This CDR3 has 12 residues. Looked up from germline, CDR1 is MDHEN and CDR2 is SYDVKM.

The J gene is TRBJ2-3, the V gene TRBV4-1, with TRBD2 matching over 13 bases. V lost 1 base, J lost 3 bases, and 4 bases stayed unmatched. Per germline, CDR1 MGHRA and CDR2 YSYEKL. This CDR3 contains 17 residues. The CDR3 region is CASSQGLAGGKTDTQYF. CDR3 DNA: TGCGCCAGCAGCCAAGGACTAGCGGGGGGAAAGACAGATACGCAGTATTTT.